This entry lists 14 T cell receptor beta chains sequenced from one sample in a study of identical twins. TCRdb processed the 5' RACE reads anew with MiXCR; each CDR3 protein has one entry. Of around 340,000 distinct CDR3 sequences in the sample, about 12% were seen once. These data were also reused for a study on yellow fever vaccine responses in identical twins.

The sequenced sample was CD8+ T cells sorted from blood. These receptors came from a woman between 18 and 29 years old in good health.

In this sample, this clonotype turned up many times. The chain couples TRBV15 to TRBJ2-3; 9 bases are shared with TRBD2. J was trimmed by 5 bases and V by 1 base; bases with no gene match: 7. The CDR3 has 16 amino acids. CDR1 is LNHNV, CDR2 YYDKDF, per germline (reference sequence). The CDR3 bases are TGTGCCACCAGCAGAGTTGCGGGAGGGCCGAGAGATACGCAGTATTTT. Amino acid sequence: CATSRVAGGPRDTQYF.

The CDR3 DNA reads as TGTGCCAGCAGTACCGGGACAGTTTCGGAAGGCTACACCTTC. Its translation is CASSTGTVSEGYTF. The chain carries TRBV12-3 or TRBV12-4 and TRBJ1-2; 7 nucleotides align to TRBD1. Trimming at V came to 5 bases and at J to 8 bases, leaving 11 bases not matched to a gene. The CDR3 is 14 residues long.

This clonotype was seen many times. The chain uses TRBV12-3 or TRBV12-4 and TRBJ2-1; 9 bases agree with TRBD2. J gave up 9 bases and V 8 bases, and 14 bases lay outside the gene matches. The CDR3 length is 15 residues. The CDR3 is CASLGLGLAYVEQFF. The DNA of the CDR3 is TGTGCCAGCCTTGGGTTGGGACTAGCCTATGTTGAGCAGTTCTTC.

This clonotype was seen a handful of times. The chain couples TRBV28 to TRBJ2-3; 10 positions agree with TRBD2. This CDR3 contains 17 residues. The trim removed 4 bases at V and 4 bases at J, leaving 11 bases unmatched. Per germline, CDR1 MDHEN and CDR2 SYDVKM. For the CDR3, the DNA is TGTGCCAGCAGTTCCCGAGTACTAGCGGGGCTATCAGATACGCAGTATTTT. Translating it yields CASSSRVLAGLSDTQYF.

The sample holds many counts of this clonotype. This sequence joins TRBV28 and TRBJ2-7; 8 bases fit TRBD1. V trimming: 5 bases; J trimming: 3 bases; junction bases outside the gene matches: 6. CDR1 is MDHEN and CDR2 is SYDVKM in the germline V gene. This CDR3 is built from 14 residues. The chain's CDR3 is CASSPTGVSYEQYV. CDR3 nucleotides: TGTGCCAGCAGTCCGACAGGGGTAAGCTACGAGCAGTACGTC.

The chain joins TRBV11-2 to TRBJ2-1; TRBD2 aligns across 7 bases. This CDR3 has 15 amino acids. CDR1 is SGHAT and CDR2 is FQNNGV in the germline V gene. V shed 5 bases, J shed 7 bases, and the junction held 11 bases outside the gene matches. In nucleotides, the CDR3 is TGTGCCAGCAGCCTCACGAGTGGGGGGGTGAATGAGCAGTTCTTC. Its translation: CASSLTSGGVNEQFF.

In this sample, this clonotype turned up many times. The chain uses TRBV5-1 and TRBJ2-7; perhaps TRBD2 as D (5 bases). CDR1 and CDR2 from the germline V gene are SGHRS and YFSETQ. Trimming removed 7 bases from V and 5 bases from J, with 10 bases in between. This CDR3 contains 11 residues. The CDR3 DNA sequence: TGCGCCAGCCGCGGGTTGGACGAGCAGTACTTC. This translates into CASRGLDEQYF.

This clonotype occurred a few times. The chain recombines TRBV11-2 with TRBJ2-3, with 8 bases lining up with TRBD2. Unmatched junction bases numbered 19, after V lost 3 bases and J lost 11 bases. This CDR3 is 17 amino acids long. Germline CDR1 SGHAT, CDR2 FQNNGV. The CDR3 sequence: CASSLPSIAGPYVGQYF. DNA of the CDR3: TGTGCCAGCAGCTTGCCTTCTATAGCGGGGCCGTATGTCGGGCAGTATTTT.

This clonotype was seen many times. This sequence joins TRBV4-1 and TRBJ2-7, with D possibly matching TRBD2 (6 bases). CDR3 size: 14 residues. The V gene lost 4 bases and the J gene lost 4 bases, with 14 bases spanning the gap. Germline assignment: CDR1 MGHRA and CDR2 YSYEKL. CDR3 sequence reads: CASSPGPGTYEQYV. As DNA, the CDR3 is TGCGCCAGCAGCCCAGGTCCGGGGACTTACGAGCAGTACGTC.

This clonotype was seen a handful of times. The CDR3 coding sequence is TGTGCCATCAGGGGCGAGGGGGGCTACGAGCAGTACGTC. This translates into CAIRGEGGYEQYV. The chain recombines TRBV10-3 with TRBJ2-7; possibly TRBD1 or TRBD2 for D (6 bases each). This CDR3 contains 13 residues. Germline V gene lookup returns CDR1 ENHRY and CDR2 SYGVKD. Trimming took 6 bases from V and 3 from J, leaving 12 bases between them.

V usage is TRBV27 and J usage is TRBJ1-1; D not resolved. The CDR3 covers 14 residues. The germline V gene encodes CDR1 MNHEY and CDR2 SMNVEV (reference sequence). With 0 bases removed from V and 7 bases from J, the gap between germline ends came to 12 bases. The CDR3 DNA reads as TGTGCCAGCAGTTTATCCTCGGGGAATGATGAAGCTTTCTTT. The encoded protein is CASSLSSGNDEAFF.

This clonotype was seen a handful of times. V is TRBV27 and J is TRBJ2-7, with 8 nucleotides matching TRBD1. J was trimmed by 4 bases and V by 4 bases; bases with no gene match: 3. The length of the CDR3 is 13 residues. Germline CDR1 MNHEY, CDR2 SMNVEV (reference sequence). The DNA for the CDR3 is TGTGCCAGCAGTTCGGGGACAGGATACGAGCAGTACGTC. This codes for CASSSGTGYEQYV.

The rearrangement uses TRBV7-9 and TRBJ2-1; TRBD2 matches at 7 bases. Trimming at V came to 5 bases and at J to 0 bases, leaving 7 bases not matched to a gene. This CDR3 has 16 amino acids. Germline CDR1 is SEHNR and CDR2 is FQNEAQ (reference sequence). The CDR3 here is CASSPTSASSYNEQFF. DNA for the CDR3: TGTGCCAGCAGCCCTACTAGCGCTAGCTCCTACAATGAGCAGTTCTTC.

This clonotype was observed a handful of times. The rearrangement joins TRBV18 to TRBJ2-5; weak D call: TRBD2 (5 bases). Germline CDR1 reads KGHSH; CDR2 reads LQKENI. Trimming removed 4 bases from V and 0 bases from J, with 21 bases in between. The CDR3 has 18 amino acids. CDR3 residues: CASSRFQDLDLYQETQYF. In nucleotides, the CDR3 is TGTGCCAGCTCACGCTTCCAGGACTTAGATCTGTACCAAGAGACCCAGTACTTC. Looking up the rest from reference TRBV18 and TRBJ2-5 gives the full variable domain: NAGVMQNPRHLVRRRGQEARLRCSPMKGHSHVYWYRQLPEEGLKFMVYLQKENIIDESGMPKERFSAEFPKEGPSILRIQQVVRGDSAAYFCASSRFQDLDLYQETQYFGPGTRLLVL.